This entry lists 26 T cell receptor beta chains sequenced from one sample in a study of cytomegalovirus exposure and HLA in healthy donors. In the PCR, 60 Vbeta and 13 Jbeta primers were used. Only in-frame clones appear in the TCRdb table, and some are missing; sequencing was by immunoSEQ multiplex PCR. Of 55,000 to 75,000 clones listed, approximately 77% were seen once; the top ten hold more than 7%. The sequenced sample was PBMCs. Source of these receptors: a woman aged 30 to 39 in good health and CMV-seropositive.

The chain recombines TRBV5-1 with TRBJ1-2, with unresolved D. Trimming stripped 0 bases from V and 8 bases from J, with 14 bases between. This CDR3 spans 14 amino acids. Germline V gene lookup returns CDR1 SGHRS and CDR2 YFSETQ. CDR3 DNA: TGCGCCAGCAGCTTGGCCAAGGGAGTAGGAGGCTACACCTTC. Translated: CASSLAKGVGGYTF.

The genes are TRBV19 and TRBJ1-1; a possible D gene is TRBD1 (6 bases). Germline V gene sequence: CDR1 LNHDA, CDR2 SQIVND (reference sequence). V was shortened by 5 bases and J by 5 bases, with 24 bases between the two germline ends. The CDR3 length is 17 residues. The CDR3 coding sequence is TGTGCCAGTAGTTTTCTACAGGGATCCGCCGCCCTAACTGAAGCTTTCTTT. Protein product: CASSFLQGSAALTEAFF.

CDR3 bases: TGTGCCAGCAGTTCGCGGCAAAATCAGCCCCAGCATTTT. Translation gives CASSSRQNQPQHF. This chain uses TRBV6-5 with TRBJ1-5, with D uncertain. CDR3 size: 13 residues. Germline values: CDR1 MNHEY, CDR2 SVGAGI. V was cut by 4 bases and J by 4 bases, with 8 bases left in between.

This clone has only a few counts. V is TRBV7-3 and J is TRBJ2-7; 8 bases are shared with TRBD2. Germline lookup yields CDR1 SGHTA and CDR2 FQGTGA. The CDR3 is 13 residues long. Germline trimming cut 3 bases from V and 6 bases from J; bases unmatched to any gene: 4. DNA for the CDR3: TGTGCCAGCAGCTTGGGCGGGAGGTCCGAGCAGTACTTC. Protein sequence: CASSLGGRSEQYF.

This clone was recorded a few times. This rearrangement joins TRBV11-2 to TRBJ1-1, with TRBD1 matching over 8 bases. V lost 6 bases to trimming and J lost 0 bases; unmatched junction nucleotides: 9. Per germline, CDR1 SGHAT and CDR2 FQNNGV. This CDR3 spans 16 amino acids. In DNA form, the CDR3 reads TGTGCCAGCAGATCGGGACAGGTAGACATGAACACTGAAGCTTTCTTT. This codes for CASRSGQVDMNTEAFF.

This clone is classed as medium-sized (0.01 to 0.1%). V and J are TRBV7-9 and TRBJ1-3; D call uncertain. The CDR3 covers 14 residues. The V end lost 5 bases, the J end lost 0 bases, and 8 bases lay between the germline ends. From germline, CDR1 is SEHNR and CDR2 FQNEAQ (reference sequence). The CDR3: CASSALSSGNTIYF. DNA of the CDR3: TGTGCCAGCAGCGCCCTCAGCTCTGGAAACACCATATATTTT.

The chain employs TRBV2 and TRBJ1-6; 8 bases map to TRBD1. V gave up 6 bases and J gave up 7 bases; unmatched junction bases: 5. CDR3 length: 14 residues. The V gene's germline CDR1 is SNHLY and CDR2 FYNNEI. CDR3 region: CASSLDRDNSPLHF. CDR3 DNA sequence: TGTGCCAGCAGCTTGGACAGGGACAATTCACCCCTCCACTTT.

The V and J genes are TRBV5-1 and TRBJ2-7, with D possibly TRBD1 on 6 matching bases. This CDR3 has 14 amino acids. With 2 bases removed from V and 5 bases from J, the gap between germline ends came to 14 bases. Germline V gene lookup returns CDR1 SGHRS and CDR2 YFSETQ. The CDR3 protein is CASSFRDTLDEQYF. In DNA, the CDR3 is TGCGCCAGCAGCTTTAGGGACACCCTTGACGAGCAGTACTTC.

The chain has TRBV28 and TRBJ2-7; TRBD2 is a possible D gene (5 bases). The CDR3 sequence is 14 residues long. Trimming shortened V by 3 bases and J by 2 bases, and 11 bases separated the two germline ends. Germline lookup yields CDR1 MDHEN and CDR2 SYDVKM. In DNA form, the CDR3 reads TGTGCCAGCAGTTTCGGAGCGGTGACCTACGAGCAGTACTTC. Amino acids: CASSFGAVTYEQYF. Looking up the rest from reference TRBV28 and TRBJ2-7 gives the full variable domain: DVKVTQSSRYLVKRTGEKVFLECVQDMDHENMFWYRQDPGLGLRLIYFSYDVKMKEKGDIPEGYSVSREKKERFSLILESASTNQTSMYLCASSFGAVTYEQYFGPGTRLTVT.

This clone was counted between two and nine times. The V and J genes are TRBV6-5 and TRBJ2-4; TRBD2 agrees at 8 bases. This CDR3 contains 15 residues. Looked up from germline, CDR1 is MNHEY and CDR2 is SVGAGI. Trimming cost V 6 bases and J 4 bases; bases outside gene matches: 8. CDR3 coding DNA: TGTGCCAGCAGCTCACCGGGGGGGAGGAAAAACATTCAGTACTTC. It translates to CASSSPGGRKNIQYF.

The rearrangement uses TRBV10-2 and TRBJ2-3, with D possibly TRBD1 on 5 matching bases. V was cut by 7 bases and J by 0 bases, with 17 bases left in between. Germline-derived CDR1 and CDR2 are WSHSY and SAAADI. The CDR3 totals 16 residues. CDR3: CASTSDDRTSTDTQYF. The CDR3, as DNA: TGCGCCAGCACCTCCGATGACAGAACTAGCACAGATACGCAGTATTTT.

V and J are TRBV6-6 and TRBJ2-3; TRBD1 aligns across 8 bases. The CDR3 runs 15 residues. J gave up 3 bases and V 6 bases, and 8 bases lay outside the gene matches. Looked up from germline, CDR1 is MNHNY and CDR2 is SVGAGI (reference sequence). CDR3 DNA: TGTGCCAGCAGCCCCGGGACAGGTCCGACAGATACGCAGTATTTT. As protein: CASSPGTGPTDTQYF.

This chain connects TRBV30 to TRBJ1-1; 7 bases align to TRBD1. The CDR3 contains 12 residues. Looked up from germline, CDR1 is GTSNPN and CDR2 is SVGIG (reference sequence). CDR3 sequence (DNA): TGTGCGTTCGACAGGGCAAACACTGAAGCTTTCTTT. Encoded protein: CAFDRANTEAFF. Together with reference TRBV30 and TRBJ1-1, the CDR3 gives the full variable domain: SQTIHQWPATLVQPVGSPLSLECTVEGTSNPNLYWYRQAAGRGLQLLFYSVGIGQISSEVPQNLSASRPQDRQFILSSKKLLLSDSGFYLCAFDRANTEAFFGQGTRLTVV.

The chain combines TRBV19 with TRBJ2-7, with TRBD2 matching over 8 bases. The CDR3 runs 16 residues. CDR1 is LNHDA and CDR2 is SQIVND in the germline V gene (reference sequence). Trimming took 4 bases from V and 4 from J; bases not matched to a gene: 12. CDR3 nucleotides: TGTGCCAGTAGTAGTGGCCTGGGGACTAGTATGTACGAGCAGTACTTC. It yields the protein CASSSGLGTSMYEQYF.

The chain joins TRBV6-1 to TRBJ1-1; possible D gene TRBD1, 5 bases. The CDR3 runs to 13 residues. Trimming pared 6 bases from V and 1 base from J, leaving 9 bases between. Germline lookup yields CDR1 MNHNS and CDR2 SASEGT. The CDR3 sequence: CASRAGWNTEAFF. For the CDR3, the DNA is TGTGCCAGCAGGGCAGGGTGGAACACTGAAGCTTTCTTT.

The V call is TRBV30, the J call TRBJ2-1, with 8 positions matching TRBD2. The CDR3 covers 16 residues. The V gene's germline CDR1 is GTSNPN and CDR2 SVGIG (reference sequence). V shed 1 base and J 2 bases; nucleotides not matched to a gene: 7. The CDR3 nucleotides read TGTGCCTGGAGTGGAGGTAGCGGGATAGCCTACAATGAGCAGTTCTTC. This sequence encodes CAWSGGSGIAYNEQFF.

This chain joins TRBV28 and TRBJ2-5, with a weak D call TRBD1 (6 bases). Germline assignment: CDR1 MDHEN and CDR2 SYDVKM. V shed 4 bases and J shed 7 bases, with 10 bases lying between them. The CDR3 contains 12 residues. The CDR3 protein is CASSSRGRTQYF. In DNA, the CDR3 is TGTGCCAGCAGTTCCAGGGGCAGGACCCAGTACTTC. The variable domain in full, completed from reference TRBV28 and TRBJ2-5, reads DVKVTQSSRYLVKRTGEKVFLECVQDMDHENMFWYRQDPGLGLRLIYFSYDVKMKEKGDIPEGYSVSREKKERFSLILESASTNQTSMYLCASSSRGRTQYFGPGTRLLVL.

This clone has a handful of counts. The V call is TRBV2, the J call TRBJ2-3; perhaps TRBD1 as D (5 bases). In germline, CDR1 is SNHLY, CDR2 FYNNEI. CDR3 length equals 14 residues. Trimming took 3 bases from V and 8 from J, leaving 15 bases between them. The chain's CDR3 is CASSDGRRGGTQYF. For the CDR3, the DNA is TGTGCCAGCAGTGACGGTCGTAGGGGCGGTACGCAGTATTTT.

This chain connects TRBV2 to TRBJ1-6; maybe TRBD1 (5 bases). The CDR3 extends over 14 amino acids. The ends were cut back, 7 bases at V and 8 bases at J, with 15 bases in the middle. Germline V CDR1 and CDR2: SNHLY, FYNNEI. The CDR3 coding sequence is TGTGCCAGCAATATACAGGTTGGGGATTCACCCCTCCACTTT. The encoded protein is CASNIQVGDSPLHF.

The CDR3 DNA follows: TGTGCCAGCAGTTCCACGGGACAGGGTAGGGGTGAGCAGTACTTC. It specifies CASSSTGQGRGEQYF. The chain has TRBV28 and TRBJ2-7; TRBD1 matches at 9 bases. Germline V gene sequence: CDR1 MDHEN, CDR2 SYDVKM. The V gene end was trimmed by 4 bases and the J gene end by 7 bases; junction bases not matched to a gene: 11. This CDR3 is 15 amino acids long.

This clone was seen more than once but under ten times. The J gene is TRBJ1-1, the V gene TRBV4-2, with D tentatively TRBD1 (6 bases). Trimming pared 4 bases from V and 6 bases from J, leaving 9 bases between. Germline V gene data show CDR1 as LGHNA and CDR2 as YNFKEQ. The CDR3 sequence is 12 residues long. The CDR3: CASSPGVPEAFF. As DNA, the CDR3 is TGTGCCAGCAGCCCAGGGGTACCTGAAGCTTTCTTT.

The V call is TRBV21-1, the J call TRBJ1-2. TRBV21-1 is a listed pseudogene. This CDR3 has 14 residues. The CDR3 region has the DNA TGTGCCAGCAGCTCCGGGGAAGGATCCCGTGGCTACACCTTC. Its protein product is CASSSGEGSRGYTF.

V gene TRBV5-1 combines with J gene TRBJ1-2, with D possibly TRBD1 on 6 matching bases. V dropped 0 bases and J dropped 7 bases, with 10 bases sitting between them. CDR3 length: 13 residues. Germline V lookup: CDR1 SGHRS, CDR2 YFSETQ. The CDR3 nucleotides read TGCGCCAGCAGCTTGGAAGGGGGAATTGGCTACACCTTC. It specifies CASSLEGGIGYTF.

The genes are TRBV6-1 and TRBJ2-6; D not resolved. Trimming pared 4 bases from V and 0 bases from J, leaving 4 bases between. The CDR3 spans 14 residues. Germline V gene data show CDR1 as MNHNS and CDR2 as SASEGT. CDR3 amino acids: CASSVSSGANVLTF. CDR3 DNA sequence: TGTGCCAGCAGTGTTAGCTCTGGGGCCAACGTCCTGACTTTC.

The DNA of the CDR3 is TGCGCCAGCAGCTTTACGGGCCAGGGGGCAGGCACTGAAGCTTTCTTT. Translation gives CASSFTGQGAGTEAFF. The chain couples TRBV5-1 to TRBJ1-1, with 8 positions matching TRBD1. CDR3 length: 16 amino acids. Germline V gene data show CDR1 as SGHRS and CDR2 as YFSETQ. V shed 2 bases and J 4 bases; nucleotides not matched to a gene: 10.

This clone was seen a handful of times. The rearrangement uses TRBV4-1 and TRBJ1-4; 11 bases are shared with TRBD1. With V trimmed by 4 bases and J by 7 bases, 11 bases remained unmatched. This CDR3 spans 17 amino acids. In germline, CDR1 is MGHRA, CDR2 YSYEKL. The CDR3: CASSPDPSGTGGEKLFF. The CDR3, as DNA: TGCGCCAGCAGCCCCGATCCCTCCGGGACAGGGGGTGAAAAACTGTTTTTT.